This T cell receptor (beta chain) is from a study of post-analysis software for immune sequencing data (dated by TCRdb to between 2014 and 2016). Broadly, across the study: The recorded disease courses included relapsing-remitting, secondary progressive and progressive-relapsing multiple sclerosis, and some patients had no subtype annotation. The multiple sclerosis patient repertoires were compared with about a dozen previously published healthy control repertoires from donors aged about 6 to 26 years. A subset of samples was prepared in parallel using single-end sample barcoding, then pooled and co-amplified after Illumina adapter ligation. General findings and caveats noted by the study authors: Normalized Chao1 diversity was significantly lower in multiple sclerosis patients than controls, suggesting substantial peripheral T-cell clonal expansion. The control group was slightly older than the multiple sclerosis patient group. Direct clustering with F measure revealed strong co-clustering of samples prepared in the same batch, which led to a batch-effect correction. Significantly higher frequencies in patients than in controls were found for about five TRBV segments, including TRBV5-6, TRBV5-1 and TRBV20-1.

CDR1 and CDR2 are read off the germline V gene (reference sequence) as MNHNY and SVGAGI. The V end loses 3 bases and the J end loses 3 bases, and a stretch of 5 bases separates them. Taken from cysteine to phenylalanine, the CDR3 has 12 residues. Only the CDR3 portion is preserved as DNA: 36 bases, with reading frame beginning at the first base. The library was built by means of PCR. The sample was run on an Illumina HiSeq 2500. To reduce PCR and sequencing biases, unique molecular identifiers were built into the TCR beta cDNA libraries. Per 1 to 10 million input T cells, some 500,000 cDNA molecules were obtained, such that each molecule approximated one T cell. The patient libraries were prepared and sequenced using the same protocol as the earlier healthy control dataset. Samples belonging to the same batch were prepared together, multiplexed and sequenced on a shared HiSeq lane. In the authors' own workflow: Raw barcoded reads were processed with MIGEC, discarding single-read molecular identifier groups before consensus assembly and CDR3 extraction. Clonotype tables were post-analysed with VDJtools, and diversity was normalized by down-sampling all datasets to the smallest sample size. To correct batch-related cross-sample contamination, repertoire overlap clustering matched CDR3 amino acid sequences but not nucleotide sequences. Clones were called with MiXCR by TCRdb after fastp trimmed the public reads at Q25, and only in-frame beta chains were retained. Every CDR3 protein is listed once, alongside the most common genes and DNA of its rows. The V and J calls come from TCRdb's annotation, not from the publication. A total of approximately 180,000 distinct CDR3 sequences appear in this sample, about 32% of them only once. Roughly 1.6% of the sample comes from the top ten.

This clonotype appeared many times. The antigen it recognizes is unknown. No much larger clone is present one base from it, and per-base qualities are unavailable. TCR beta repertoires were profiled from peripheral blood of under 15 young patients with multiple sclerosis to demonstrate the VDJtools post-analysis software. Multiple sclerosis patients were children and adolescents aged roughly 6 to 15 years. This clonotype was obtained from a girl aged 10 to 17 with multiple sclerosis. Recombination linked TRBV6-6 to TRBJ2-5; there is no confident call for the D gene. Sequencing was done on a sample of blood. The base sequence is TGTGCCAGCAGTTATGGTGAAGAGACCCAGTACTTC. Its product reads: CASSYGEETQYF.